This T cell receptor beta chain was sequenced for a study of blood T cells in healthy people across ages. Study-wide results and caveats: With age, beta diversity per million T cells declined roughly linearly, significantly by 35 to 40.

V shed 2 bases, J shed 6 bases, and the junction held 11 bases outside the gene matches. CDR3 size: 17 residues. CDR1 and CDR2 from the germline V gene are SGHTA and FQGNSA. The second PCR ran roughly 6 to 12 cycles with a sample-barcoded 5' primer and J-beta primers. From the 5' RACE reads, TCRdb called clonotypes with MiXCR, one entry per CDR3 protein. The sample holds fewer than 2 million distinct CDR3 sequences; 30% to 40% are singletons and the top ten take about 21%. As to this clonotype: Its antigen is unknown.

V is TRBV7-2 and J is TRBJ1-1; 11 bases line up with TRBD1. This clonotype was sampled from a human donor in good health. The sample was blood. The CDR3 protein is CASSLNLGGTGGPEAFF. The CDR3 DNA sequence: TGTGCCAGCAGCTTAAATTTAGGGGGGACAGGGGGGCCTGAAGCTTTCTTT.